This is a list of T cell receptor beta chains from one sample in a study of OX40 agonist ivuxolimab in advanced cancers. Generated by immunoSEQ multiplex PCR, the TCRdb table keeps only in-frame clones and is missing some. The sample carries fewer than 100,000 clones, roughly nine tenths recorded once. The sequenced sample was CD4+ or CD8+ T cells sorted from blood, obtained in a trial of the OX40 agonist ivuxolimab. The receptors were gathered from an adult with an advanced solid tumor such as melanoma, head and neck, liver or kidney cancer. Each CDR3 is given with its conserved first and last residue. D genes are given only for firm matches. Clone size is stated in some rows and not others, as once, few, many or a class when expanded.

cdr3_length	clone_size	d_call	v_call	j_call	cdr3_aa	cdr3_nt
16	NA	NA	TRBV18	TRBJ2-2	CASSPIITGNTGELFF	TGTGCCAGCTCACCCATTATAACAGGGAACACCGGGGAGCTGTTTTTT
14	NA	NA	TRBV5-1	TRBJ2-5	CASSAEGITKTQYF	TGCGCCAGCAGCGCGGAAGGGATCACGAAGACCCAGTACTTC
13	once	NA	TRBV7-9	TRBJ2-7	CASSTVLGYEQYF	TGTGCCAGCAGCACCGTCTTGGGGTACGAGCAGTACTTC
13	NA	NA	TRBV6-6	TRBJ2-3	CASTTAGTDTQYF	TGTGCCAGCACAACAGCCGGCACAGATACGCAGTATTTT
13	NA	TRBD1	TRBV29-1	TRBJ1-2	CSVGGTGGYGYTF	TGCAGCGTCGGTGGGACAGGCGGCTATGGCTACACCTTC
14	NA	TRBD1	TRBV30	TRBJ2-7	CAWSLGQPSYEQYF	TGTGCCTGGAGTTTGGGACAGCCCTCATACGAGCAGTACTTC
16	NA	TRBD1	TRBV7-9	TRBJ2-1	CASSLERTGFKNEQFF	TGTGCCAGCAGCTTAGAAAGGACAGGGTTCAAAAATGAGCAGTTCTTC
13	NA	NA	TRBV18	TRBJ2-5	CASSPSPRETQYF	TGTGCCAGCTCACCATCCCCGAGGGAGACCCAGTACTTC
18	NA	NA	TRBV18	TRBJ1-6	CASSPRPGLGGYNSPLHF	TGTGCCAGCTCACCCCGCCCGGGGTTGGGCGGTTATAATTCACCCCTCCACTTT
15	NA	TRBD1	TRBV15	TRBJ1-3	CATSRGTGTGNTIYF	TGTGCCACCAGCAGAGGGACAGGGACTGGAAACACCATATATTTT
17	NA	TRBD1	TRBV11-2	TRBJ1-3	CASSFLDRGPSGNTIYF	TGTGCCAGCAGCTTCTTGGACAGGGGGCCTTCTGGAAACACCATATATTTT
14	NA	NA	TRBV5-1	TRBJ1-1	CASSLDRADTEAFF	TGCGCCAGCAGCTTGGACAGGGCCGACACTGAAGCTTTCTTT
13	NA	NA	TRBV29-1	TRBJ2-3	CSVEPGGTDTQYF	TGCAGCGTTGAACCGGGGGGCACAGATACGCAGTATTTT
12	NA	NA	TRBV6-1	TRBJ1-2	CASSLDPYGYTF	TGTGCCAGCAGTCTGGACCCCTATGGCTACACCTTC
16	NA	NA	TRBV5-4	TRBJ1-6	CASSLEQGSYNSPLHF	TGTGCCAGCAGCTTGGAGCAGGGATCCTATAATTCACCCCTCCACTTT
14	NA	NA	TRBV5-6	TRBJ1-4	CASSIGAGNEKLFF	TGTGCCAGCAGCATCGGGGCGGGGAATGAAAAACTGTTTTTT
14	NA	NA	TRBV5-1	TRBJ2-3	CASSLSRGSDTQYF	TGCGCCAGCAGCTTGAGTCGGGGCTCAGATACGCAGTATTTT
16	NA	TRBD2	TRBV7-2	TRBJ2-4	CASSSGLVVAKNIQYF	TGTGCCAGCAGCTCAGGACTAGTCGTTGCCAAAAACATTCAGTACTTC